These 27 T cell receptor beta chains share one sample of origin, sequenced in a study of Ad26.COV2.S vaccination and SARS-CoV-2 variants. As for treatment: roughly 18 received Ad26.COV2.S at low or high dose, single or two shots; five or six received placebo; per-sample allocation not given. The samples date from day 63 after the first vaccine or placebo injection. Some clones are missing from TCRdb's copy, which holds only in-frame ones; the method was immunoSEQ multiplex PCR. The profile shows hundreds of thousands of clones, 80% to 90% of them singletons. The sequenced sample was peripheral blood, obtained in a trial of Ad26.COV2.S vaccine versus placebo. The source of these receptors is a person aged 18 to 59 who received the Ad26.COV2.S COVID-19 vaccine or a placebo.

The table lists this clone with a few counts. The chain employs TRBV10-1 and TRBJ1-2, with D perhaps TRBD1 (6 bases). CDR1 WNHNN and CDR2 SYGVQD come from the germline V gene (reference sequence). The ends were cut back, 6 bases at V and 4 bases at J, with 15 bases in the middle. The CDR3 is made up of 14 amino acids. Written as DNA, the CDR3 is TGCGCCAGCAGGCCCCGGGGGCAGGGCTATGGCTACACCTTC. It yields the protein CASRPRGQGYGYTF.

V gene TRBV24-1 combines with J gene TRBJ2-2; D uncertain. The ends were cut back, 1 base at V and 4 bases at J, with 3 bases in the middle. CDR3 length equals 13 residues. In germline, CDR1 is KGHDR, CDR2 SFDVKD. The chain's CDR3 is CATSDLFTGELFF. CDR3 coding DNA: TGTGCCACCAGTGATTTATTCACCGGGGAGCTGTTTTTT.

The CDR3 reads CASSHRLGTEAFF. CDR3 sequence (DNA): TGTGCCAGCAGTCACAGACTGGGTACTGAAGCTTTCTTT. The chain couples TRBV6-6 to TRBJ1-1; D not certain. V lost 5 bases and J 5 bases, leaving 12 bases between the germline ends. The germline gives CDR1 MNHNY, CDR2 SVGAGI (reference sequence). This CDR3 contains 13 residues.

J is TRBJ2-1 and V is TRBV6-2 or TRBV6-3; D possibly uses TRBD1 or TRBD2 (5 bases each). Germline CDR1 is MNHEY and CDR2 is SVGEGT. CDR3 size: 16 residues. Trimming took off 2 bases at V and 4 bases at J, with 15 bases between the two ends. For the CDR3, the DNA is TGTGCCAGCAGTTACCTACGGGACGCCTTGTACAATGAGCAGTTCTTC. Its translation: CASSYLRDALYNEQFF.

CDR3 amino acids: CASSLEGGGNSPLHF. The DNA for the CDR3 is TGTGCCAGCAGCTTAGAGGGAGGCGGGAATTCACCCCTCCACTTT. The rearrangement links TRBV7-2 to TRBJ1-6; D remains ambiguous. The V gene lost 1 base and the J gene lost 7 bases, with 11 bases spanning the gap. The CDR3 spans 15 residues. In germline, CDR1 is SGHTA, CDR2 FQGNSA.

The chain recombines TRBV7-9 with TRBJ1-1; D possibly corresponds to TRBD1 (6 bases). V was pared by 2 bases and J by 4 bases, with 14 bases between. The CDR3 has 15 residues. Germline V gene sequence: CDR1 SEHNR, CDR2 FQNEAQ (reference sequence). The DNA of the CDR3 is TGTGCCAGCAGCTTATTGGGAACAGGGCTCACTGAAGCTTTCTTT. Its translation: CASSLLGTGLTEAFF. Variable domain in full (rest from reference TRBV7-9 and TRBJ1-1): DTGVSQNPRHKITKRGQNVTFRCDPISEHNRLYWYRQTLGQGPEFLTYFQNEAQLEKSRLLSDRFSAERPKGSFSTLEIQRTEQGDSAMYLCASSLLGTGLTEAFFGQGTRLTVV.

This clone was observed once. The chain uses TRBV4-1 and TRBJ1-3; a possible D gene is TRBD1 (5 bases). This CDR3 spans 15 amino acids. V gave up 1 base and J gave up 1 base, with 8 bases separating them. The germline CDR1 and CDR2 sequences are MGHRA and YSYEKL. The CDR3 DNA follows: TGCGCCAGCAGCCAAGTCGGGGGTTCTGGAAACACCATATATTTT. The encoded protein is CASSQVGGSGNTIYF.

The rearrangement joins TRBV7-2 to TRBJ2-1, with TRBD2 as a possible D gene (6 bases). The V and J ends lost 5 bases and 7 bases respectively, with 12 bases between them. This CDR3 is 13 amino acids long. CDR1 is SGHTA, CDR2 FQGNSA, per germline. CDR3 bases: TGTGCCAGCAGCCCCCGGGCGGGGAATGAGCAGTTCTTC. Its translation: CASSPRAGNEQFF.

A single count supports this clone. V usage is TRBV7-9 and J usage is TRBJ1-3, with D unresolved. Germline loops: CDR1 SEHNR, CDR2 FQNEAQ (reference sequence). The CDR3 is 15 amino acids. V was pared by 1 base and J by 0 bases, with 7 bases between. In DNA, the CDR3 is TGTGCCAGCAGCTTAGTGGGTGACTCTGGAAACACCATATATTTT. Amino acid sequence: CASSLVGDSGNTIYF. Full variable domain (rest looked up from reference TRBV7-9 and TRBJ1-3): DTGVSQNPRHKITKRGQNVTFRCDPISEHNRLYWYRQTLGQGPEFLTYFQNEAQLEKSRLLSDRFSAERPKGSFSTLEIQRTEQGDSAMYLCASSLVGDSGNTIYFGEGSWLTVV.

The rearrangement joins TRBV21-1 to TRBJ2-5; the table calls TRBD2, which could not be checked here. TRBV21-1 is designated a pseudogene. This CDR3 spans 13 amino acids. The CDR3 DNA follows: TGTGCCAGCAGCCCTCCGGAGGGACCTTCGGCGTACTTC. Its translation: CASSPPEGPSAYF.

Note on this clone: The same CDR3 also results from other DNA sequences found in this sample. The rearrangement links TRBV7-9 to TRBJ2-3; maybe TRBD1 (5 bases). Germline V gene data show CDR1 as SEHNR and CDR2 as FQNEAQ (reference sequence). The CDR3 totals 12 residues. Trimming shortened V by 5 bases and J by 6 bases, and 9 bases separated the two germline ends. The CDR3 region has the DNA TGTGCCAGCAGCCCTCCAGGGGATACGCAGTATTTT. Protein product: CASSPPGDTQYF.

This chain joins TRBV19 and TRBJ1-1; D call uncertain. The CDR3 totals 14 residues. The germline V gene encodes CDR1 LNHDA and CDR2 SQIVND (reference sequence). V lost 1 base to trimming and J lost 10 bases, with 16 bases between them. CDR3 nucleotide sequence: TGTGCCAGTAGTATAGGGTCATTGACCCCGCGAGCTTTCTTT. Translated: CASSIGSLTPRAFF. The full variable domain, its missing parts supplied by reference TRBV19 and TRBJ1-1, is DGGITQSPKYLFRKEGQNVTLSCEQNLNHDAMYWYRQDPGQGLRLIYYSQIVNDFQKGDIAEGYSVSREKKESFPLTVTSAQKNPTAFYLCASSIGSLTPRAFFGQGTRLTVV.

This chain connects TRBV11-2 to TRBJ2-7; 9 bases fit TRBD2. The CDR3 is made up of 15 amino acids. CDR1 and CDR2 from the germline V gene are SGHAT and FQNNGV. The V segment lost 5 bases and the J segment 4 bases; nucleotides outside the gene matches: 9. The CDR3 coding sequence is TGTGCCAGCAGCCCCCTTTTTAGCGGGAGTTACGAGCAGTACTTC. Translating it yields CASSPLFSGSYEQYF.

The V call is TRBV11-1, the J call TRBJ2-7, with D possibly TRBD1 on 5 matching bases. Between the trimmed V and J ends, which lost 4 bases and 6 bases, there was a span of 13 bases. The CDR3 has 13 amino acids. Germline CDR1 and CDR2: SGHAT and FQDESV (reference sequence). CDR3 region: CASSSQGISEQYF. In DNA, the CDR3 is TGTGCCAGCAGCTCTCAGGGAATCTCCGAGCAGTACTTC.

The chain links TRBV29-1 to TRBJ2-3, with D hard to call. This CDR3 region has 11 residues. Germline V gene lookup returns CDR1 SQVTM and CDR2 ANQGSEA. Trimming took 1 base from V and 5 from J, leaving 4 bases between them. The CDR3 region has the DNA TGCAGCGTTGAAGGGCTAGATACGCAGTATTTT. Translation gives CSVEGLDTQYF.

There are a few counts of this clone. The chain employs TRBV13 and TRBJ2-7, with 9 bases identical to TRBD1. This CDR3 spans 12 amino acids. The germline CDR1 and CDR2 sequences are PRHDT and FYEKMQ (reference sequence). V trimming: 4 bases; J trimming: 6 bases; junction bases outside the gene matches: 1. The CDR3 bases are TGTGCCAGCAGCTCGGACAGGGGCGAGCAGTACTTC. This sequence encodes CASSSDRGEQYF.

V is TRBV14 and J is TRBJ2-5, with a possible D match to TRBD1 (6 bases). Germline lookup yields CDR1 SGHDN and CDR2 FVKESK. V was clipped by 4 bases and J by 4 bases, with 13 bases between them. The CDR3 length is 14 residues. The CDR3 bases are TGTGCCAGCAGCCGCAGGGGATTTGGAGAGACCCAGTACTTC. Translated, it gives CASSRRGFGETQYF.

The chain links TRBV30 to TRBJ1-4; TRBD1 aligns across 9 bases. Germline-derived CDR1 and CDR2 are GTSNPN and SVGIG (reference sequence). V lost 2 bases to trimming and J lost 7 bases; unmatched junction nucleotides: 2. CDR3 length: 13 amino acids. CDR3 amino acids: CAWSLGQGEKLFF. The CDR3 nucleotides read TGTGCCTGGAGTTTGGGACAGGGTGAAAAACTGTTTTTT.

The rearrangement links TRBV3-1 (or the pseudogene TRBV3-2) to TRBJ1-2; D gene unclear. CDR1 and CDR2 (germline): LGHDT, YNNKEL (reference sequence). V was clipped by 0 bases and J by 8 bases, with 13 bases between them. The CDR3 sequence is 14 residues long. CDR3 residues: CASSQDLRLWGYTF. The CDR3 DNA sequence: TGTGCCAGCAGCCAAGATCTTCGGCTCTGGGGCTACACCTTC.

The V gene is TRBV12-5, the J gene TRBJ1-1; D is unclear. With 0 bases removed from V and 9 bases from J, the gap between germline ends came to 11 bases. The CDR3 runs 13 residues. Germline CDR1 reads LGHNT; CDR2 reads FRNRAP. CDR3 amino acids: CASGLVNDLQAFF. CDR3 coding DNA: TGTGCTAGTGGTTTGGTTAATGATCTACAAGCTTTCTTT.

This clone was detected once. V gene TRBV19 combines with J gene TRBJ1-6; no firm D call. V dropped 10 bases and J dropped 7 bases, with 8 bases sitting between them. CDR1 LNHDA and CDR2 SQIVND come from the germline V gene (reference sequence). The CDR3 extends over 11 amino acids. CDR3 protein: CAKHSNSPLHF. The DNA for the CDR3 is TGTGCCAAACACTCGAATTCACCCCTCCACTTT.

The V call is TRBV5-1, the J call TRBJ2-7; D possibly corresponds to TRBD2 (5 bases). Germline assignment: CDR1 SGHRS and CDR2 YFSETQ. CDR3 length: 14 amino acids. Trimming shortened V by 2 bases and J by 6 bases, and 15 bases separated the two germline ends. The chain's CDR3 is CASSLGHIGVEQYF. CDR3 in DNA: TGCGCCAGCAGCTTAGGTCATATCGGGGTCGAGCAGTACTTC.

This chain links TRBV5-5 with TRBJ2-7; D perhaps matches TRBD1 (5 bases). Per the germline V gene, CDR1 is SGHKS and CDR2 is YYEKEE (reference sequence). The CDR3 has 13 amino acids. The V end was cut by 4 bases, the J end by 1 base, with 9 bases between. The CDR3 loop reads CASSTAGSYEQYF. The CDR3 DNA is TGTGCCAGCAGCACCGCAGGGTCCTACGAGCAGTACTTC.

V gene TRBV15 combines with J gene TRBJ2-2; no definite D call. V lost 1 base and J 5 bases, leaving 8 bases between the germline ends. Germline CDR1 reads LNHNV; CDR2 reads YYDKDF (reference sequence). The CDR3 consists of 14 residues. The CDR3: CATSRGVWTGELFF. In DNA, the CDR3 is TGTGCCACCAGCAGAGGGGTTTGGACCGGGGAGCTGTTTTTT. The variable domain in full, with the rest retrieved from reference TRBV15 and TRBJ2-2, is DAMVIQNPRYQVTQFGKPVTLSCSQTLNHNVMYWYQQKSSQAPKLLFHYYDKDFNNEADTPDNFQSRRPNTSFCFLDIRSPGLGDTAMYLCATSRGVWTGELFFGEGSRLTVL.

As concerns this clone: Different DNA sequences within this sample yield the same CDR3. J is TRBJ1-5 and V is TRBV2; D remains ambiguous. The germline V gene encodes CDR1 SNHLY and CDR2 FYNNEI. The V and J ends lost 2 bases and 4 bases respectively, with 6 bases between them. The CDR3 is made up of 13 amino acids. The DNA for the CDR3 is TGTGCCAGCAGTGAACGAGTAAATCAGCCCCAGCATTTT. Translating gives CASSERVNQPQHF.

This clone was seen only a few times. V gene TRBV5-4 combines with J gene TRBJ1-1; a weak D match, TRBD1 (5 bases). Germline V gene data show CDR1 as SGHNT and CDR2 as YYREEE (reference sequence). This CDR3 spans 14 amino acids. Deletions cut 1 base from V and 1 base from J, with 8 bases between. The CDR3: CASSLRGQNTEAFF. CDR3 DNA sequence: TGTGCCAGCAGCTTGCGGGGCCAGAACACTGAAGCTTTCTTT.

The CDR3 reads CASSPSLGGQGSGELFF. CDR3 coding DNA: TGTGCCAGCAGCCCTAGTTTGGGGGGACAGGGCTCCGGGGAGCTGTTTTTT. This rearrangement joins TRBV7-3 to TRBJ2-2; TRBD1 matches 9 bases. V lost 5 bases and J lost 6; bases outside the gene matches: 13. From germline, CDR1 is SGHTA and CDR2 FQGTGA. This CDR3 is built from 17 residues.